This TCR beta chain is drawn from a study of T cells in Graves' hyperthyroidism and ophthalmopathy. V trimming: 2 bases; J trimming: 4 bases; junction bases outside the gene matches: 2. Per the germline V gene, CDR1 is MNHNS and CDR2 is SASEGT. The CDR3 totals 14 residues. Investigators excluded patients with uncontrolled infection, other autoimmune disease, pregnancy or lactation. Comment on this clonotype: The antigen is undetermined.

General observations from the study: The model made its ophthalmopathy prediction, and onset followed a median approximately 6.5 months later. Ophthalmopathy and stable hyperthyroidism were told apart by a 13 V-J model.

TCR beta CDR3 region amplification was performed from RNA transcripts. HTBI primers were the set used in a first-round RT-PCR of the TCR CDR3. TCRdb fed the multiplex PCR reads into MiXCR, producing one record per CDR3 protein. Found here are hundreds of thousands of distinct CDR3 sequences, more than 15% of them singletons; the top ten hold about 3.5%. The TCR comes from a woman in her thirties or forties with Graves' ophthalmopathy. The sequencing sample was made of blood. The rearrangement uses TRBV6-1 and TRBJ2-1; 7 bases agree with TRBD1. This CDR3 is CASSEPGQYNEQFF. The CDR3 bases are TGTGCCAGCAGTGAACCGGGACAGTACAATGAGCAGTTCTTC.